This T cell receptor (beta chain) came from a study of blood T cell repertoires in COVID-19. The authors' processing: Nucleated cell counts were estimated from reference gene primer amplification. Only in-frame clones appear in the TCRdb table, and some are missing; sequencing was by immunoSEQ multiplex PCR. V and J calls and clone size are those listed in that table; D and trimming were worked out from the DNA. Here the sample spans about 73,000 clones, over 85% being singletons. CDR3 size: 13 residues. CDR1 and CDR2 (germline): SNHLY, FYNNEI. V was trimmed by 3 bases and J by 5 bases, leaving 10 bases between them.

The sample comprised peripheral blood. This TCR derives from an elderly woman with active or convalescent COVID-19. The gene calls are TRBV2 and TRBJ1-2, with D hard to call. CDR3 bases: TGTGCCAGCAGTGACTTTTCCCGGTATGGCTACACCTTC. Its translation: CASSDFSRYGYTF.